The clone carrying this T cell receptor beta chain was counted ten times or more. The sample originates from a study of T cells in Graves' hyperthyroidism and ophthalmopathy. Amplification targeted TCR beta CDR3 regions from RNA transcripts. The HTBI primer set drove a first-round RT-PCR of the TCR CDR3. TCRdb used MiXCR to reprocess the multiplex PCR reads, holding one entry per CDR3 protein. Of 450,000 to 600,000 distinct CDR3 sequences in the sample, approximately 20% are singletons; the top ten hold about half. Looked up from germline, CDR1 is SNHLY and CDR2 is FYNNEI. The length of the CDR3 is 14 residues. V lost 6 bases, J lost 9 bases, and 7 bases stayed unmatched.

J is TRBJ1-6 and V is TRBV2; 8 nucleotides agree with TRBD1. Sequencing input: blood. This TCR came from a man aged 40-49 years with Graves' ophthalmopathy. This CDR3 is CASSGQGSPSPLHF. CDR3 in DNA: TGTGCCAGCAGCGGACAGGGATCCCCTTCACCCCTCCACTTT.